Many counts were recorded for the clone carrying this T cell receptor beta chain. Its specificity is unknown. The data were obtained in a study of T-cell reconstitution after alpha-beta-depleted transplantation in children. This CDR3 is built from 14 residues. Between the trimmed V and J ends, which lost 5 bases and 2 bases, there was a span of 13 bases. The germline CDR1 and CDR2 sequences are SGHVS and FQNEAQ. TCRbeta library construction was performed incorporating unique molecular identifiers. MiXCR, applied by TCRdb to the PCR reads, yields one record per CDR3 protein. The table has 280,000 or so distinct CDR3 sequences, around a tenth seen once. Points from the study as a whole: It was reported that alpha-beta T cells came from several hundred expanded graft clones (about two months after transplant). Newly made T cells mostly supplied T-cell counts and diversity one year after transplant.

The origin of this receptor is a male patient between 2 and 10 years old who had a stem cell transplant for chronic granulomatous disease, so the T cells may come from the graft donor. Sequenced material: peripheral blood, taken 180 days after TCRalphabeta/CD19-depleted stem cell transplant. The chain employs TRBV7-8 and TRBJ2-7, with D possibly matching TRBD1 (5 bases). Here the CDR3 DNA reads TGTGCCAGCAGCCCTACAGGATTCACCTACGAGCAGTACTTC. Translation: CASSPTGFTYEQYF.